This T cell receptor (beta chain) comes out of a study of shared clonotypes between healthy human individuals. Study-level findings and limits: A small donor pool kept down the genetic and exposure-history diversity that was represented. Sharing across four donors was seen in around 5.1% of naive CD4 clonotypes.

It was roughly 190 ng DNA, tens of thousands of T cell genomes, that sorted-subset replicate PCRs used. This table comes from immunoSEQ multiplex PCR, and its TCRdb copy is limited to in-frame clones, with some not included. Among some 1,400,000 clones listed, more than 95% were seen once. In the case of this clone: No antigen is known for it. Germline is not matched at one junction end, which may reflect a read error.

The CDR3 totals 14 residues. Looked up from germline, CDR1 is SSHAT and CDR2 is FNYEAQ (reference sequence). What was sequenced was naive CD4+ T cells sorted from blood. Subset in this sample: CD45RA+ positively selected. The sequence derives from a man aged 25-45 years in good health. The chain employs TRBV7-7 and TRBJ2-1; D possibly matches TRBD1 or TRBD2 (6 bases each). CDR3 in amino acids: CASTRGHPGDEQFF. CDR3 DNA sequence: TGTGCTAGCACCCGGGGGCACCCCGGAGATGAGCAGTTCTTC. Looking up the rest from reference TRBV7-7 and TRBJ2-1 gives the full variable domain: GAGVSQSPRYKVTKRGQDVTLRCDPISSHATLYWYQQALGQGPEFLTYFNYEAQPDKSGLPSDRFSAERPEGSISTLTIQRTEQRDSAMYRCASTRGHPGDEQFFGPGTRLTVL.